These T cell receptor beta chains were read from a single sample in a study of cytotoxic CD8 clonotypes in ibrutinib-treated CLL. The repertoire was sequenced with immunoSEQ multiplex PCR; TCRdb's copy has only in-frame clones and lacks some. The table lists over 140,000 clones, over 75% of them singletons. The source was PBMCs, collected after 36 months of ibrutinib treatment. Receptors were obtained from a human donor with chronic lymphocytic leukemia. Each CDR3 is given with its conserved first and last residue. D genes are given only for firm matches. Expanded clones get a size class; other rows say once, few or many, or leave the size out.

abundance	d_gene	v_gene	j_gene	CDR3nt	CDR3aa
NA	NA	TRBV29-1	TRBJ2-1	TGCAGCGTTGATTTGGGGTTCGGGAATGAGCAGTTCTTC	CSVDLGFGNEQFF
NA	NA	TRBV11-2	TRBJ1-2	TGTGCCAGCAGCTTGGGGGCGATTAACTATGGCTACACCTTC	CASSLGAINYGYTF
NA	NA	TRBV11-3	TRBJ1-6	TGTGCCAGCAGCTTATTGGTTTGGTCACCCCTCCACTTT	CASSLLVWSPLHF
NA	NA	TRBV15	TRBJ2-3	TGTGCCACCAGCAGGGGGTCCACAGATACGCAGTATTTT	CATSRGSTDTQYF
NA	TRBD1	TRBV9	TRBJ1-2	TGTGCCAGCAGCCCCTCCGGGACAGGGAACTATGGCTACACCTTC	CASSPSGTGNYGYTF
NA	NA	TRBV7-9	TRBJ1-1	TGTGCCAGCAGCACATCCAGACTGGGGACGACTGAAGCTTTCTTT	CASSTSRLGTTEAFF
NA	NA	TRBV18	TRBJ2-7	TGTGCCAGCTCTCGAAACCGGGACTCCCCAATCGGGCAGTACTTC	CASSRNRDSPIGQYF
NA	NA	TRBV12-5	TRBJ1-4	TGTGCTAGTGGCCCCCCCTGGGGTGAAAAACTGTTTTTT	CASGPPWGEKLFF
NA	TRBD2	TRBV28	TRBJ2-2	TGTGCCAGCAGTTTTTTGCGGGGGGGCACCGGGGAGCTGTTTTTT	CASSFLRGGTGELFF
NA	NA	TRBV15	TRBJ2-5	TGTGCCACCAGTCCACCGGGCCTCCCCTCGTACTTC	CATSPPGLPSYF
NA	NA	TRBV11-2	TRBJ2-3	TGTGCCAGCAGCGTCCCCGTTGGAGGGGCTAGCACAGATACGCAGTATTTT	CASSVPVGGASTDTQYF
once	NA	TRBV6-5	TRBJ2-7	TGTGCCAGCAGTCAGAGCTCCTACGAGCAGTACTTC	CASSQSSYEQYF
NA	NA	TRBV2	TRBJ2-1	TGTGCCAGCAGTGAAGAGAGGAAGGCTGAGCAGTTCTTC	CASSEERKAEQFF
few	NA	TRBV19	TRBJ2-3	TGTGCCAGTAGTATAATGGCTAGTTGGGAAGATACGCAGTATTTT	CASSIMASWEDTQYF
few	TRBD2	TRBV27	TRBJ2-7	TGTGCCAGCAGTGTGGGACTAGCTGGCGAGCAGTACTTC	CASSVGLAGEQYF
once	TRBD1	TRBV2	TRBJ1-5	TGTGCCACCAGACAGGGCGGGGGGCCTAATCAGCCCCAGCATTTT	CATRQGGGPNQPQHF
once	NA	TRBV15	TRBJ1-5	TGTGCCACCAGCAGAGAAGGGGGCAATCAGCCCCAGCATTTT	CATSREGGNQPQHF
NA	TRBD1	TRBV2	TRBJ2-3	TGTGCCAGCGGCGGACAGGCGAACACAGATACGCAGTATTTT	CASGGQANTDTQYF
NA	TRBD1	TRBV30	TRBJ1-5	TGTGCCTGGAGTGCGGGGACAGCACTCAATCAGCCCCAGCATTTT	CAWSAGTALNQPQHF
NA	NA	TRBV5-6	TRBJ2-3	TGTGCCAGCAGCTTCCAACTTTGGGGTAGCACAGATACGCAGTATTTT	CASSFQLWGSTDTQYF
NA	NA	TRBV4-2	TRBJ1-1	TGTGCCAGCAGCTCCCCGTTTCAGTTTATGAACACTGAAGCTTTCTTT	CASSSPFQFMNTEAFF
few	TRBD1	TRBV7-2	TRBJ1-5	TGTGCCAGAGGACAGGGTAGTAGTCAGCCCCAGCATTTT	CARGQGSSQPQHF
NA	NA	TRBV6-5	TRBJ2-3	TGTGCCAGCACTAATGACGGGGGCACAGATACGCAGTATTTT	CASTNDGGTDTQYF
NA	NA	TRBV5-1	TRBJ2-1	TGCGCCAGCAGCTTGGGTGACAGCCTCTCCTACAATGAGCAGTTCTTC	CASSLGDSLSYNEQFF
NA	TRBD2	TRBV11-1	TRBJ2-5	TGTGCCAGCAGCCGGACTAGCGGGAGGGGTGAGACCCAGTACTTC	CASSRTSGRGETQYF
NA	NA	TRBV11-3	TRBJ2-7	TGTGCCAGCAGCCTACCTGGACAGCGAACCTACGAGCAGTACTTC	CASSLPGQRTYEQYF
NA	TRBD2	TRBV2	TRBJ2-3	TGTGCCAGCAAGCTAGCGGGGCGAACAGATACGCAGTATTTT	CASKLAGRTDTQYF
NA	TRBD1	TRBV5-8	TRBJ1-5	TGTGCCAGCAGCTGGGACAGGGAAGGGCCCCAGCATTTT	CASSWDREGPQHF
NA	TRBD1	TRBV10-3	TRBJ1-5	TGTGCCATCAGGGGGACAGGGAATTCGCCCCAGCATTTT	CAIRGTGNSPQHF
once	TRBD1	TRBV28	TRBJ1-5	TGTGCCAGCAGTCTAACCCGGGACAGGGGGCCCCTCCGGAGCAATCAGCCCCAGCATTTT	CASSLTRDRGPLRSNQPQHF
NA	TRBD2	TRBV29-1	TRBJ2-5	TGCAGCGCTTGGACTAGCGGGGGGAAAGAGACCCAGTACTTC	CSAWTSGGKETQYF
few	NA	TRBV30	TRBJ1-1	TGTGCCTGGAGTGTAAATCGGCAGGCTTTCTTT	CAWSVNRQAFF
NA	NA	TRBV7-9	TRBJ1-5	TGTGCCAGCAGCACCGGGGGAAGCAATCAGCCCCAGCATTTT	CASSTGGSNQPQHF
NA	NA	TRBV5-8	TRBJ1-5	TGTGCCAGCAGCTTTCAGCACAGGTTCAATCAGCCCCAGCATTTT	CASSFQHRFNQPQHF
NA	TRBD1	TRBV30	TRBJ2-6	TGTGCCAGGGACAGCTCTGGGGCCAACGTCCTGACTTTC	CARDSSGANVLTF
NA	NA	TRBV9	TRBJ2-5	TGTGCCAGCAGCGTAGGGGGCAATCCGATGTCGGAGACCCAGTACTTC	CASSVGGNPMSETQYF
NA	TRBD2	TRBV27	TRBJ2-7	TGTGCCAGCAGTATCCAACTAGCGGGAGGCCTCTACGAGCAGTACTTC	CASSIQLAGGLYEQYF
NA	NA	TRBV11-2	TRBJ2-1	TGTGCCAGCAGCTTGTCTGGATATGAGCAGTTCTTC	CASSLSGYEQFF
few	NA	TRBV4-1	TRBJ1-6	TGCGCCAGCAGCCAAGATAGCGTCGGCGGTTCACCCCTCCACTTT	CASSQDSVGGSPLHF
NA	NA	TRBV6-1	TRBJ1-1	TGTGCCAGCAGTGGCCGGGACCGGTGGAACACTGAAGCTTTCTTT	CASSGRDRWNTEAFF
NA	NA	TRBV5-1	TRBJ2-7	TGCGCCAGCAGCGTCGGGACCGTCTCCTACGAGCAGTACTTC	CASSVGTVSYEQYF